This entry lists 18 T cell receptor beta chains sequenced from one sample in a study of T cells in Graves' hyperthyroidism and ophthalmopathy. The investigators amplified TCR beta CDR3 regions from RNA transcripts. In the first-round RT-PCR of the TCR CDR3, the HTBI primer set was used. TCRdb reprocessed the multiplex PCR reads via MiXCR and lists one record per CDR3 protein. The sample lists around 660,000 distinct CDR3 sequences, 45% occurring once. Sequenced sample: peripheral blood or thyroid tissue (not recorded which). The receptor source for this set is an adult man with Graves' disease, either hyperthyroidism or ophthalmopathy (not recorded which).

This clonotype was observed at least ten times. The chain joins TRBV10-3 to TRBJ2-5; TRBD2 agrees at 8 bases. The V and J ends lost 4 bases and 2 bases, in that order; junction bases with no gene match: 9. The CDR3 contains 16 residues. Looked up from germline, CDR1 is ENHRY and CDR2 is SYGVKD. For the CDR3, the DNA is TGTGCCATCAGTGGTAGCGGGATAAGGGAACAAGAGACCCAGTACTTC. Its translation: CAISGSGIREQETQYF.

Comment on this clonotype: A read error is possible here, since a much larger clone lies one base away. The chain couples TRBV7-4 to TRBJ2-2; D is perhaps TRBD1 (5 bases). The CDR3 runs 12 residues. Germline V gene sequence: CDR1 SGHVT, CDR2 SQSDAQ. V dropped 4 bases and J dropped 7 bases, with 7 bases sitting between them. CDR3 DNA: TGTGCCAGCAGCTCAGGGTTCGGGGAGCTGTTTTTT. Protein sequence: CASSSGFGELFF. Looking up the rest from reference TRBV7-4 and TRBJ2-2 gives the full variable domain: GAGVSQSPRYKVAKRGRDVALRCDSISGHVTLYWYRQTLGQGSEVLTYSQSDAQRDKSGRPSGRFSAERPERSVSTLKIQRTEQGDSAVYLCASSSGFGELFFGEGSRLTVL.

This clonotype appeared a few times. The genes are TRBV6-5 and TRBJ2-5; D not certain. The DNA end favors TRBJ2-7, so the J call may be wrong. There are 15 residues in the CDR3. Per germline, CDR1 MNHEY and CDR2 SVGAGI. CDR3: CASSYSVDGAYEQYF. Written as DNA, the CDR3 is TGTGCCAGCAGTTACTCAGTCGACGGAGCCTACGAGCAGTACTTC.

This clonotype was recorded many times. The chain joins TRBV29-1 to TRBJ1-2, with D maybe TRBD1 (6 bases). Trimming pared 7 bases from V and 2 bases from J, leaving 14 bases between. This CDR3 spans 13 amino acids. The germline V gene encodes CDR1 SQVTM and CDR2 ANQGSEA. CDR3 amino acids: CSDLGQPNYGYTF. As DNA, the CDR3 is TGCAGCGACCTAGGACAGCCCAACTATGGCTACACCTTC.

This clonotype showed up just a few times. This chain uses TRBV19 with TRBJ1-2, with TRBD1 matching 7 bases. The length of the CDR3 is 15 residues. V dropped 5 bases and J dropped 4; count of bases not matched to a gene: 10. Germline V lookup: CDR1 LNHDA, CDR2 SQIVND (reference sequence). The CDR3 DNA is TGTGCCAGTAGTGACCGCGACGGGACAGCCTATGGCTACACCTTC. Translated: CASSDRDGTAYGYTF.

The chain is built from TRBV6-2 or TRBV6-3 and TRBJ1-2; 10 bases match TRBD1. V shed 6 bases and J 14 bases; nucleotides not matched to a gene: 6. CDR3 length: 11 amino acids. CDR1 and CDR2 (germline): MNHEY, SVGEGT. CDR3 nucleotide sequence: TGTGCCAGCAGAGTTCCGGGACAGGGGACCTTC. It yields the protein CASRVPGQGTF.

The chain couples TRBV7-8 to TRBJ2-6; TRBD1 matches 8 bases. The CDR3 totals 19 residues. The V and J ends lost 5 bases and 0 bases, in that order; junction bases with no gene match: 12. CDR1 SGHVS and CDR2 FQNEAQ come from the germline V gene. CDR3: CASSVVSSTGGSGANVLTF. In DNA, the CDR3 is TGTGCCAGCAGCGTAGTGTCCAGCACAGGGGGCTCTGGGGCCAACGTCCTGACTTTC.

This chain uses TRBV6-5 with TRBJ2-7; TRBD2 is a possible D gene (6 bases). The CDR3 length is 15 residues. Germline V gives CDR1 MNHEY, CDR2 SVGAGI. Deletions cut 1 base from V and 0 bases from J, with 10 bases between. The CDR3 is CASSYFDGSSYEQYF. The CDR3 region has the DNA TGTGCCAGCAGTTACTTTGACGGGAGCTCCTACGAGCAGTACTTC.

The chain carries TRBV7-2 and TRBJ1-2, with 9 bases fitting TRBD1. J gave up 8 bases and V 2 bases, and 6 bases lay outside the gene matches. Germline CDR1 reads SGHTA; CDR2 reads FQGNSA. This CDR3 contains 14 residues. The chain's CDR3 is CASSLITGGEGYTF. DNA for the CDR3: TGTGCCAGCAGCTTAATAACAGGGGGCGAAGGCTACACCTTC.

V gene TRBV10-3 combines with J gene TRBJ1-1; D is undetermined. Germline V gene data show CDR1 as ENHRY and CDR2 as SYGVKD. CDR3 length: 15 amino acids. Trimming shortened V by 3 bases and J by 8 bases, and 19 bases separated the two germline ends. The CDR3 bases are TGTGCCATCAGTGAATTAGCGGGAGACACCGGGGAAGCTTTCTTT. Protein sequence: CAISELAGDTGEAFF.

A few counts support this clonotype. This chain joins TRBV19 and TRBJ1-5; possibly TRBD1 for D (5 bases). Germline CDR1 reads LNHDA; CDR2 reads SQIVND (reference sequence). Trimming cost V 6 bases and J 4 bases, with 19 bases left between them. The CDR3 is made up of 16 amino acids. Written as DNA, the CDR3 is TGTGCCAGTAGCATATTTGGGGGGAAGGGGAATCAGCCCCAGCATTTT. Its protein is CASSIFGGKGNQPQHF. The full variable domain, in which reference TRBV19 and TRBJ1-5 provide the parts outside the CDR3, is DGGITQSPKYLFRKEGQNVTLSCEQNLNHDAMYWYRQDPGQGLRLIYYSQIVNDFQKGDIAEGYSVSREKKESFPLTVTSAQKNPTAFYLCASSIFGGKGNQPQHFGDGTRLSIL.

This clonotype was seen a few times. The V and J genes are TRBV19 and TRBJ2-5; 9 bases agree with TRBD1. Germline V gives CDR1 LNHDA, CDR2 SQIVND (reference sequence). V was pared by 6 bases and J by 2 bases, with 13 bases of the junction left unmatched. The CDR3 loop spans 17 amino acids. CDR3 in amino acids: CASRRTGVGTVQETQYF. CDR3 bases: TGTGCCAGTAGGAGGACAGGGGTGGGGACCGTTCAAGAGACCCAGTACTTC.

In this sample, this clonotype turned up a few times. The V gene is TRBV6-1, the J gene TRBJ1-1; D may be TRBD1 (6 bases). Between the trimmed V and J ends, which lost 9 bases and 10 bases, there was a span of 21 bases. The CDR3 has 13 amino acids. Germline V gives CDR1 MNHNS, CDR2 SASEGT. The DNA for the CDR3 is TGTGCCAGTTGGGTGGGGGCTCCCAAAAGAGCTTTCTTT. Protein: CASWVGAPKRAFF.

This clonotype was recorded many times. The J gene is TRBJ1-6, the V gene TRBV7-8; possibly TRBD1 for D (6 bases). Germline CDR1 SGHVS, CDR2 FQNEAQ. V lost 2 bases to trimming and J lost 7 bases, with 15 bases between them. This CDR3 has 16 amino acids. The CDR3 sequence is CASSLRWTEVNSPLHF. The CDR3 coding sequence is TGTGCCAGCAGCTTAAGGTGGACAGAAGTGAATTCACCCCTCCACTTT.

This clonotype showed up just a few times. The chain combines TRBV11-2 with TRBJ1-4; D possibly corresponds to TRBD1 (5 bases). CDR3 length: 13 residues. The germline V and J ends were trimmed by 8 bases and 5 bases, with 12 bases remaining between them. Germline V gives CDR1 SGHAT, CDR2 FQNNGV. The CDR3 coding sequence is TGTGCCAGCGGGTGGGACCGAAATGAAAAACTGTTTTTT. Translated, it gives CASGWDRNEKLFF.

As for this clonotype: Being one base from a much bigger clone, this may be a read error. The chain employs TRBV15 and TRBJ2-7, with TRBD2 as a possible D gene (7 bases). CDR3 length: 16 amino acids. V shed 0 bases and J shed 5 bases, with 17 bases lying between them. Germline V lookup: CDR1 LNHNV, CDR2 YYDKDF (reference sequence). Here the CDR3 DNA reads TGTGCCACCAGCAGAGAACTCCGTGGGGGGGGCCACGAGCAGTACTTC. This gives the protein CATSRELRGGGHEQYF.

This clonotype was detected ten times or more. The chain uses TRBV2 and TRBJ2-7; 11 bases agree with TRBD2. With 2 bases clipped from V and 4 bases from J, the junction kept 1 base outside the gene matches. The CDR3 is 14 amino acids. Germline V lookup: CDR1 SNHLY, CDR2 FYNNEI. The CDR3 DNA reads as TGTGCCAGCAGTGAAACTAGCGGGAGATACGAGCAGTACTTC. Its protein is CASSETSGRYEQYF.

Turning to this clonotype: The CDR3 carries no conserved terminal phenylalanine or tryptophan, so it likely arises from a read error. The chain employs TRBV20-1 and TRBJ1-2; 9 bases fit TRBD1. Germline V gene data show CDR1 as DFQATT and CDR2 as SNEGSKA (reference sequence). The V segment lost 5 bases and the J segment 4 bases; nucleotides outside the gene matches: 5. The CDR3 is 13 residues long. CDR3 protein: CSAGGQGSYGYTL. The CDR3 nucleotides are TGCAGTGCTGGGGGACAGGGAAGCTATGGCTACACCTTA.